These 18 T cell receptor beta chains were sequenced from one sample in a study of blood T cell repertoires in COVID-19. Libraries were prepared by immunoSEQ multiplex PCR; TCRdb keeps only in-frame clonotypes and omits some of them. The sample has about 160,000 clones, about 86% seen once. The specimen was peripheral blood. Receptors originate from a woman older than 75 with acute or convalescent COVID-19.

J is TRBJ2-1 and V is TRBV12-3 or TRBV12-4, with D unresolved. V dropped 6 bases and J dropped 3 bases, with 3 bases sitting between them. The CDR3 contains 11 residues. CDR3 sequence (DNA): TGTGCCAGCAGGTACTACAATGAGCAGTTCTTC. Its protein product is CASRYYNEQFF.

The J gene is TRBJ1-6, the V gene TRBV11-2; tentative D call: TRBD1 (6 bases). The CDR3 contains 14 residues. Germline CDR1 reads SGHAT; CDR2 reads FQNNGV. V was shortened by 2 bases and J by 9 bases, with 11 bases between the two germline ends. The CDR3 DNA reads as TGTGCCAGCAGCTTAACCCCAGGGGCTTCACCCCTCCACTTT. It translates to CASSLTPGASPLHF.

The chain joins TRBV19 to TRBJ1-4; D is undetermined. The V gene's germline CDR1 is LNHDA and CDR2 SQIVND (reference sequence). V was trimmed by 5 bases and J by 11 bases, leaving 12 bases between them. CDR3 length equals 12 residues. CDR3 region: CASSGLTAKLFF. The CDR3 DNA reads as TGTGCCAGTAGTGGACTGACGGCCAAACTGTTTTTT. Drawing the rest from reference TRBV19 and TRBJ1-4, the complete variable domain is DGGITQSPKYLFRKEGQNVTLSCEQNLNHDAMYWYRQDPGQGLRLIYYSQIVNDFQKGDIAEGYSVSREKKESFPLTVTSAQKNPTAFYLCASSGLTAKLFFGSGTQLSVL.

The chain is built from TRBV7-2 and TRBJ1-6; 9 bases line up with TRBD1. This CDR3 contains 15 residues. The V and J ends lost 6 bases and 9 bases, in that order; junction bases with no gene match: 9. The germline gives CDR1 SGHTA, CDR2 FQGNSA. This CDR3 reads CASRLTGQGSSPLHF. In DNA form, the CDR3 reads TGTGCCAGCAGACTCACTGGACAGGGGTCTTCACCCCTCCACTTT.

The DNA of the CDR3 is TGTGCCAGTAGTATAGGGGTCGCGGGGCCGGGAGAGACCCAGTACTTC. This encodes CASSIGVAGPGETQYF. V gene TRBV19 combines with J gene TRBJ2-5; D perhaps matches TRBD2 (6 bases). This CDR3 comprises 16 residues. Germline-derived CDR1 and CDR2 are LNHDA and SQIVND (reference sequence). V lost 1 base and J lost 4, with 16 bases in between.

DNA for the CDR3: TGTGCCACCAGCGAGGGTAGCAATAATTCACCCCTCCACTTT. This gives the protein CATSEGSNNSPLHF. V is TRBV15 and J is TRBJ1-6; D ambiguous. This CDR3 contains 14 residues. The germline CDR1 and CDR2 sequences are LNHNV and YYDKDF (reference sequence). V lost 5 bases and J 5 bases, leaving 10 bases between the germline ends.

The rearrangement joins TRBV10-3 to TRBJ1-1; D remains ambiguous. This CDR3 comprises 13 residues. V gave up 5 bases and J gave up 3 bases, with 10 bases separating them. Germline V CDR1 and CDR2: ENHRY, SYGVKD. CDR3 sequence reads: CAISSREDTEAFF. CDR3 bases: TGTGCCATCAGTTCAAGGGAGGACACTGAAGCTTTCTTT.

V usage is TRBV19 and J usage is TRBJ2-5; TRBD2 agrees at 7 bases. With 4 bases clipped from V and 0 bases from J, the junction kept 8 bases outside the gene matches. In germline, CDR1 is LNHDA, CDR2 SQIVND (reference sequence). This CDR3 is built from 16 residues. DNA of the CDR3: TGTGCCAGTAGTACCTACACAGCGGGGAACCAAGAGACCCAGTACTTC. Translation: CASSTYTAGNQETQYF.

V and J are TRBV6-5 and TRBJ1-2; 11 bases fit TRBD1. The CDR3 extends over 14 amino acids. Germline V lookup: CDR1 MNHEY, CDR2 SVGAGI. V trimming: 4 bases; J trimming: 8 bases; junction bases outside the gene matches: 6. The CDR3 DNA reads as TGTGCCAGCAGTTCCGGGACAGGGGGTAGCGGCTACACCTTC. This encodes CASSSGTGGSGYTF.

The chain's CDR3 is CASSYPIRLAGRAYEQYF. CDR3 DNA sequence: TGTGCCAGCAGTTACCCCATCAGACTAGCGGGCCGAGCCTACGAGCAGTACTTC. V gene TRBV6-2 or TRBV6-3 combines with J gene TRBJ2-7; the match to TRBD2 covers 10 bases. CDR3 length: 18 amino acids. The V and J ends lost 2 bases and 2 bases, in that order; junction bases with no gene match: 12. In germline, CDR1 is MNHEY, CDR2 SVGEGT.

This chain links TRBV19 with TRBJ2-1; maybe TRBD1 (5 bases). Trimming cost V 3 bases and J 0 bases, with 9 bases left between them. Germline values: CDR1 LNHDA, CDR2 SQIVND (reference sequence). The CDR3 totals 15 residues. In nucleotides, the CDR3 is TGTGCCAGTAGTATCGACAGTTCCTCCTACAATGAGCAGTTCTTC. Amino acid sequence: CASSIDSSSYNEQFF.

The chain links TRBV19 to TRBJ1-3; maybe TRBD1 (5 bases). V gave up 4 bases and J gave up 0 bases, with 19 bases separating them. Germline CDR1 LNHDA, CDR2 SQIVND (reference sequence). The CDR3 has 18 residues. Here the CDR3 DNA reads TGTGCCAGTAGTACCCGGGACGGACTAACCCACTCTGGAAACACCATATATTTT. Its translation is CASSTRDGLTHSGNTIYF. The complete variable domain, with remaining parts taken from reference TRBV19 and TRBJ1-3, reads DGGITQSPKYLFRKEGQNVTLSCEQNLNHDAMYWYRQDPGQGLRLIYYSQIVNDFQKGDIAEGYSVSREKKESFPLTVTSAQKNPTAFYLCASSTRDGLTHSGNTIYFGEGSWLTVV.

The chain employs TRBV15 and TRBJ2-2, with 7 bases lining up with TRBD1. The CDR3 is 16 amino acids. Germline V gene sequence: CDR1 LNHNV, CDR2 YYDKDF (reference sequence). The V and J ends lost 0 bases and 7 bases, in that order; junction bases with no gene match: 8. For the CDR3, the DNA is TGTGCCACCAGCAGAGATGGGGCAGGGGGATTCGGGGAGCTGTTTTTT. Translating it yields CATSRDGAGGFGELFF.

A note on this clone: Other nucleotide sequences in the sample specify the same CDR3. The chain joins TRBV18 to TRBJ1-6; D remains unclear. The germline V and J ends were trimmed by 2 bases and 7 bases, with 6 bases remaining between them. CDR3 length equals 13 residues. Germline loops: CDR1 KGHSH, CDR2 LQKENI. CDR3 DNA sequence: TGTGCCAGCTCACCAGGGCAGAATTCACCCCTCCACTTT. It specifies CASSPGQNSPLHF.

This clone was detected a few times. The V gene is TRBV6-2 or TRBV6-3, the J gene TRBJ2-7, with 13 nucleotides matching TRBD2. CDR3 size: 15 residues. V lost 5 bases and J lost 6; bases outside the gene matches: 7. Germline CDR1 is MNHEY and CDR2 is SVGEGT. Here the CDR3 reads CASSRRLAGGGEQYF. CDR3 in DNA: TGTGCCAGCAGTAGAAGACTAGCGGGAGGTGGCGAGCAGTACTTC.

This chain joins TRBV9 and TRBJ2-5; TRBD2 agrees at 8 bases. Germline lookup yields CDR1 SGDLS and CDR2 YYNGEE. V gave up 4 bases and J gave up 5 bases; unmatched junction bases: 13. The CDR3 has 16 residues. The CDR3 loop is CASSSRSGGALETQYF. As DNA, the CDR3 is TGTGCCAGCAGCTCACGGAGCGGGGGAGCTTTGGAGACCCAGTACTTC.

This chain joins TRBV6-5 and TRBJ2-1; D is possibly TRBD2 (5 bases). This CDR3 has 15 amino acids. Germline V gene data show CDR1 as MNHEY and CDR2 as SVGAGI. Trimming took off 10 bases at V and 6 bases at J, with 22 bases between the two ends. DNA for the CDR3: TGTGCCACCAGCAGTTCGAGGGCGGTTAGCAATGAGCAGTTCTTC. This gives the protein CATSSSRAVSNEQFF.

The V and J genes are TRBV10-1 and TRBJ2-1; D not resolved. Looked up from germline, CDR1 is WNHNN and CDR2 is SYGVQD (reference sequence). There are 13 residues in the CDR3. V gave up 3 bases and J gave up 0 bases, with 3 bases separating them. Written as DNA, the CDR3 is TGCGCCAGCAGTGACATCTCCTACAATGAGCAGTTCTTC. Its protein product is CASSDISYNEQFF.